This T cell receptor beta chain was captured by sequencing in a study of blood T cell repertoires in COVID-19. In the study overall: COVID-19 samples, acute and convalescent, were from the United States, Italy and Spain. Sources were T cells, B-cell-depleted T cells, or PBMCs; the material itself was cDNA or gDNA.

V lost 6 bases, J lost 0 bases, and 8 bases stayed unmatched. CDR1 is MDHEN and CDR2 is SYDVKM in the germline V gene. The CDR3 consists of 16 residues. Source study methods: Estimation of nucleated cell counts was performed using reference gene primer amplification. Assay used: immunoSEQ multiplex PCR; TCRdb lists only in-frame clones, some missing. For V, J and clone size, that table is used; D and trimming come from the DNA. Of 130,000 to 150,000 clones detected, roughly 90% appear once; the ten largest clones hold more than 1%. Everyone who took part was roughly 18 to 89 years old, and they came from 20 to 25 US areas.

The chain combines TRBV28 with TRBJ1-3, with 7 bases aligning to TRBD1. This sequence was found in a woman aged 25-40 years with acute COVID-19. Sequencing was done on a sample of PBMCs or T cells enriched from blood (not recorded which). CDR3 DNA sequence: TGTGCCAGCAGAAACAGGGGACCCACCTCTGGAAACACCATATATTTT. This codes for CASRNRGPTSGNTIYF.